A single sample is the source of the 29 T cell receptor beta chains below, sequenced in a study of blood T cell repertoires in COVID-19. Method: immunoSEQ multiplex PCR; TCRdb's copy keeps in-frame clones and lacks some. The table includes over 55,000 clones, approximately 83% detected once. Sequencing used peripheral blood. Receptors originate from a man aged 45-65 years with COVID-19, enrolled during active disease.

The chain links TRBV28 to TRBJ1-1; no clear D. The CDR3 spans 14 residues. Germline assignment: CDR1 MDHEN and CDR2 SYDVKM. With 4 bases removed from V and 3 bases from J, the gap between germline ends came to 12 bases. The CDR3 DNA reads as TGTGCCAGCAGTTCCCCCCGGTCTCACACTGAAGCTTTCTTT. Translating it yields CASSSPRSHTEAFF.

V usage is TRBV10-3 and J usage is TRBJ2-2, with D possibly TRBD2 on 5 matching bases. Germline CDR1 is ENHRY and CDR2 is SYGVKD. The CDR3 covers 15 residues. Trimming pared 2 bases from V and 5 bases from J, leaving 12 bases between. DNA of the CDR3: TGTGCCATCAGTGAGCGTGGGCGAGGGACCGGGGAGCTGTTTTTT. Encoded protein: CAISERGRGTGELFF.

The chain employs TRBV6-1 and TRBJ2-7; TRBD1 agrees at 11 bases. V was pared by 0 bases and J by 3 bases, with 1 base of the junction left unmatched. Germline assignment: CDR1 MNHNS and CDR2 SASEGT. The CDR3 totals 15 residues. The CDR3 DNA is TGTGCCAGCAGTGAAGCCGGGACAGGGGGCTACGAGCAGTACTTC. Protein product: CASSEAGTGGYEQYF.

This rearrangement joins TRBV7-9 to TRBJ2-3; 12 bases fit TRBD2. With 2 bases clipped from V and 4 bases from J, the junction kept 7 bases outside the gene matches. The V gene's germline CDR1 is SEHNR and CDR2 FQNEAQ (reference sequence). The CDR3 covers 17 residues. The CDR3 bases are TGTGCCAGCAGCTTACTAGCGGGAGGGACAGGGGCAGATACGCAGTATTTT. Translating gives CASSLLAGGTGADTQYF.

The DNA for the CDR3 is TGTGCCAGCAGTGATTCCCGGGACTACCAAAGCACAGATACGCAGTATTTT. This translates into CASSDSRDYQSTDTQYF. The chain links TRBV2 to TRBJ2-3, with 7 bases lining up with TRBD2. CDR3 length: 17 residues. With 3 bases clipped from V and 0 bases from J, the junction kept 9 bases outside the gene matches. CDR1 and CDR2 (germline): SNHLY, FYNNEI.

The CDR3 nucleotides read TGTGCCAGCAGCTTGGGGGAGACTAGCGGGAGAAATACGCAGTATTTT. Protein: CASSLGETSGRNTQYF. The genes are TRBV5-8 and TRBJ2-3, with 12 bases fitting TRBD2. The CDR3 is 16 amino acids. The V gene end was trimmed by 0 bases and the J gene end by 7 bases; junction bases not matched to a gene: 6. Per the germline V gene, CDR1 is SGHTS and CDR2 is YDEGEE.

This clone occurred a few times. This chain links TRBV3-1 (or the pseudogene TRBV3-2) with TRBJ2-4; no clear D gene. Trimming pared 2 bases from V and 4 bases from J, leaving 9 bases between. The germline V gene encodes CDR1 LGHDT and CDR2 YNNKEL (reference sequence). This CDR3 contains 14 residues. The CDR3 DNA reads TGTGCCAGCAGCCAAACCTCCGGTAAAAACATTCAGTACTTC. Its translation is CASSQTSGKNIQYF.

V gene TRBV7-2 combines with J gene TRBJ2-7; TRBD1 is a possible D gene (5 bases). V was cut by 5 bases and J by 6 bases, with 14 bases left in between. There are 13 residues in the CDR3. CDR1 and CDR2 (germline): SGHTA, FQGNSA. The DNA for the CDR3 is TGTGCCAGCAGCCTTACAGGATGGGGCGAGCAGTACTTC. This sequence encodes CASSLTGWGEQYF. Variable domain in full (rest from reference TRBV7-2 and TRBJ2-7): GAGVSQSPSNKVTEKGKDVELRCDPISGHTALYWYRQSLGQGLEFLIYFQGNSAPDKSGLPSDRFSAERTGGSVSTLTIQRTQQEDSAVYLCASSLTGWGEQYFGPGTRLTVT.

The chain employs TRBV3-1 (or the pseudogene TRBV3-2) and TRBJ2-1; weak D call: TRBD2 (6 bases). The CDR3 consists of 16 residues. The V gene lost 2 bases and the J gene lost 5 bases, with 16 bases spanning the gap. Germline lookup yields CDR1 LGHDT and CDR2 YNNKEL (reference sequence). CDR3 sequence (DNA): TGTGCCAGCAGCCAACCGGGGGAGGTGCTGAACAATGAGCAGTTCTTC. As protein: CASSQPGEVLNNEQFF.

The chain joins TRBV28 to TRBJ2-1; 7 nucleotides agree with TRBD2. Germline V gene data show CDR1 as MDHEN and CDR2 as SYDVKM. V lost 5 bases, J lost 5 bases, and 12 bases stayed unmatched. The length of the CDR3 is 16 residues. The CDR3 is CASSTFGGEIHNEQFF. CDR3 DNA: TGTGCCAGCAGTACCTTTGGGGGGGAAATTCACAATGAGCAGTTCTTC.

The V and J genes are TRBV7-9 and TRBJ1-6; no clear D. The CDR3 runs to 12 residues. V was pared by 1 base and J by 11 bases, with 6 bases between. Germline CDR1 is SEHNR and CDR2 is FQNEAQ (reference sequence). The CDR3 bases are TGTGCCAGCAGCTTAGTTAGTACACCCCTCCACTTT. This encodes CASSLVSTPLHF.

This rearrangement joins TRBV5-1 to TRBJ1-3, with D possibly TRBD1 on 5 matching bases. V lost 0 bases to trimming and J lost 0 bases, with 10 bases between them. Germline CDR1 SGHRS, CDR2 YFSETQ. The CDR3 is 16 residues long. This CDR3 is CASSLAGTSSGNTIYF. The CDR3 nucleotides are TGCGCCAGCAGCTTGGCCGGGACTTCCTCTGGAAACACCATATATTTT.

This CDR3 reads CASSPRGWSKDSNQPQHF. CDR3 nucleotide sequence: TGTGCCAGCAGTCCTCGGGGATGGTCTAAGGATAGCAATCAGCCCCAGCATTTT. The V and J genes are TRBV28 and TRBJ1-5; D is unresolved. The V and J ends lost 5 bases and 0 bases respectively, with 20 bases between them. Germline assignment: CDR1 MDHEN and CDR2 SYDVKM. This CDR3 has 18 amino acids.

The chain uses TRBV30 and TRBJ1-6, with 8 nucleotides matching TRBD1. Germline values: CDR1 GTSNPN, CDR2 SVGIG (reference sequence). With V trimmed by 3 bases and J by 7 bases, 5 bases remained unmatched. This CDR3 is built from 14 residues. CDR3 residues: CAWRTGAWNSPLHF. CDR3 nucleotides: TGTGCCTGGAGGACAGGGGCGTGGAATTCACCCCTCCACTTT. Full variable domain (remainder filled in from reference TRBV30 and TRBJ1-6): SQTIHQWPATLVQPVGSPLSLECTVEGTSNPNLYWYRQAAGRGLQLLFYSVGIGQISSEVPQNLSASRPQDRQFILSSKKLLLSDSGFYLCAWRTGAWNSPLHFGNGTRLTVT.

V and J are TRBV7-2 and TRBJ2-7; no clear D. CDR3 length: 12 amino acids. Germline V gene lookup returns CDR1 SGHTA and CDR2 FQGNSA. Deletions cut 0 bases from V and 6 bases from J, with 6 bases between. The CDR3 nucleotides read TGTGCCAGCAGCTTAGCTTTCTCCGAGCAGTACTTC. This sequence encodes CASSLAFSEQYF.

As regards this clone: A junction end diverges from the germline sequence, so it may reflect a read error. As DNA, the CDR3 is TGTGCCAGCAGCCTAGCAACAACAGGAAGATATGGCTACACCTTC. Encoded protein: CASSLATTGRYGYTF. The rearrangement uses TRBV7-2 and TRBJ1-2, with a weak D call TRBD1 (5 bases). This CDR3 is built from 15 residues. Germline lookup yields CDR1 SGHTA and CDR2 FQGNSA.

The V and J genes are TRBV15 and TRBJ2-1, with D possibly TRBD2 on 6 matching bases. Germline V gene data show CDR1 as LNHNV and CDR2 as YYDKDF (reference sequence). The CDR3 spans 15 residues. V was pared by 0 bases and J by 5 bases, with 11 bases between. The CDR3 reads CATSRESGPNNEQFF. In DNA, the CDR3 is TGTGCCACCAGCAGAGAGAGCGGGCCTAACAATGAGCAGTTCTTC. Full variable domain (rest looked up from reference TRBV15 and TRBJ2-1): DAMVIQNPRYQVTQFGKPVTLSCSQTLNHNVMYWYQQKSSQAPKLLFHYYDKDFNNEADTPDNFQSRRPNTSFCFLDIRSPGLGDTAMYLCATSRESGPNNEQFFGPGTRLTVL.

V is TRBV19 and J is TRBJ2-7, with 9 bases aligning to TRBD1. The germline CDR1 and CDR2 sequences are LNHDA and SQIVND (reference sequence). Germline trimming cut 5 bases from V and 2 bases from J; bases unmatched to any gene: 7. The CDR3 length is 15 residues. CDR3 loop: CASSAVGTGTYEQYF. Here the CDR3 DNA reads TGTGCCAGTAGTGCTGTGGGGACAGGGACCTACGAGCAGTACTTC.

The chain combines TRBV20-1 with TRBJ2-5; the D is unclear. Germline V gene data show CDR1 as DFQATT and CDR2 as SNEGSKA (reference sequence). Trimming removed 4 bases at V and 5 bases at J, with 8 bases between. The length of the CDR3 is 11 residues. This chain's CDR3 is CSAIKEETQYF. The CDR3 region has the DNA TGCAGTGCTATTAAGGAGGAGACCCAGTACTTC.

The V and J genes are TRBV2 and TRBJ1-5; TRBD1 is a possible D gene (5 bases). This CDR3 contains 14 residues. Trimming took off 6 bases at V and 3 bases at J, with 12 bases between the two ends. Germline values: CDR1 SNHLY, CDR2 FYNNEI. The CDR3 loop reads CASSQTVLNQPQHF. CDR3 sequence (DNA): TGTGCCAGCAGCCAGACAGTTCTCAATCAGCCCCAGCATTTT.

The CDR3 DNA follows: TGTGCCAGCAGCGTAGGGACAGGGGGCTCTCGAGCTTTCTTT. The encoded protein is CASSVGTGGSRAFF. The rearrangement uses TRBV9 and TRBJ1-1, with 11 bases matching TRBD1. The germline V gene encodes CDR1 SGDLS and CDR2 YYNGEE. V dropped 0 bases and J dropped 10; count of bases not matched to a gene: 5. CDR3 length equals 14 residues.

The chain uses TRBV6-2 or TRBV6-3 and TRBJ2-4, with D tentatively TRBD2 (6 bases). Germline V gene data show CDR1 as MNHEY and CDR2 as SVGEGT. Trimming removed 0 bases from V and 9 bases from J, with 18 bases in between. The CDR3 is 16 amino acids. CDR3 amino acids: CASSYSSGGLRGIQYF. In DNA, the CDR3 is TGTGCCAGCAGTTACTCGTCCGGGGGACTTAGGGGCATTCAGTACTTC.

V is TRBV5-1 and J is TRBJ2-7; D may be TRBD1 (5 bases). Germline CDR1 and CDR2: SGHRS and YFSETQ. This CDR3 has 14 amino acids. V lost 4 bases to trimming and J lost 2 bases, with 13 bases between them. CDR3 in DNA: TGCGCCAGCAGCCCCGATGACAGAGCCTACGAGCAGTACTTC. As protein: CASSPDDRAYEQYF.

This clone was picked up a small number of times. The chain employs TRBV10-3 and TRBJ1-5, with D hard to call. The CDR3 contains 17 residues. Trimming took off 3 bases at V and 0 bases at J, with 15 bases between the two ends. Germline assignment: CDR1 ENHRY and CDR2 SYGVKD. The CDR3 coding sequence is TGTGCCATCAGTGAACGGGGTGGGGTTTATAGCAATCAGCCCCAGCATTTT. It codes for CAISERGGVYSNQPQHF.

The rearrangement links TRBV6-5 to TRBJ2-6; TRBD1 matches 7 bases. This CDR3 has 14 amino acids. Germline values: CDR1 MNHEY, CDR2 SVGAGI. Germline trimming cut 8 bases from V and 4 bases from J; bases unmatched to any gene: 5. The CDR3 loop is CASRPGGGANVLTF. CDR3 nucleotide sequence: TGTGCCAGCCGCCCAGGGGGAGGGGCCAACGTCCTGACTTTC.

Only one count was recorded for this clone. The rearrangement links TRBV30 to TRBJ2-5; TRBD2 might be the D (6 bases). The CDR3 consists of 15 residues. V was shortened by 3 bases and J by 2 bases, with 16 bases between the two germline ends. Per germline, CDR1 GTSNPN and CDR2 SVGIG (reference sequence). The CDR3 is CAWSGGSLGQETQYF. The CDR3 nucleotides are TGTGCCTGGAGCGGGGGATCTCTGGGGCAAGAGACCCAGTACTTC.

The rearrangement joins TRBV18 to TRBJ1-2, with D possibly matching TRBD1 (5 bases). V lost 6 bases and J lost 7, with 21 bases in between. The germline CDR1 and CDR2 sequences are KGHSH and LQKENI. The CDR3 is 15 amino acids. This CDR3 reads CASSQSTPGRPGYTF. The DNA for the CDR3 is TGTGCCAGCTCGCAATCTACGCCAGGGCGCCCTGGCTACACCTTC. Combining the CDR3 with reference TRBV18 and TRBJ1-2 gives the whole variable domain NAGVMQNPRHLVRRRGQEARLRCSPMKGHSHVYWYRQLPEEGLKFMVYLQKENIIDESGMPKERFSAEFPKEGPSILRIQQVVRGDSAAYFCASSQSTPGRPGYTFGSGTRLTVV.

The V and J genes are TRBV11-3 and TRBJ1-1; no clear D gene. Germline V gene data show CDR1 as SGHNT and CDR2 as YENEEA. The V gene lost 0 bases and the J gene lost 1 base, with 3 bases spanning the gap. This CDR3 spans 13 amino acids. The CDR3 region is CASSLERNTEAFF. CDR3 sequence (DNA): TGTGCCAGCAGCTTAGAGCGGAACACTGAAGCTTTCTTT. The full variable domain, with the rest looked up from reference TRBV11-3 and TRBJ1-1, is EAGVVQSPRYKIIEKKQPVAFWCNPISGHNTLYWYLQNLGQGPELLIRYENEEAVDDSQLPKDRFSAERLKGVDSTLKIQPAELGDSAVYLCASSLERNTEAFFGQGTRLTVV.

This chain joins TRBV30 and TRBJ1-1, with D tentatively TRBD1 (6 bases). CDR1 and CDR2 from the germline V gene are GTSNPN and SVGIG (reference sequence). CDR3 length: 14 amino acids. V was trimmed by 0 bases and J by 2 bases, leaving 10 bases between them. The CDR3 loop reads CAWSVLQGNTEAFF. CDR3 nucleotides: TGTGCCTGGAGTGTATTACAGGGCAACACTGAAGCTTTCTTT.